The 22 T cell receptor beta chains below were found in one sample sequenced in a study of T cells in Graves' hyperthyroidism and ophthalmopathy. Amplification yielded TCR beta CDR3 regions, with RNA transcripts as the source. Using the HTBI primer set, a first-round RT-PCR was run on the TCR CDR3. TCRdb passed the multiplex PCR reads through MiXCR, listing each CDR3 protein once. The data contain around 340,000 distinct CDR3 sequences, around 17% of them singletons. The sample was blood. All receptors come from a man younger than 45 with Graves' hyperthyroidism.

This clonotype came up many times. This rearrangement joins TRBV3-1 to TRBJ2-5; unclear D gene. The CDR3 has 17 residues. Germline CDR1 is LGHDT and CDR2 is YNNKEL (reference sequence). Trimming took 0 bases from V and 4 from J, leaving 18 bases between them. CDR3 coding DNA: TGTGCCAGCAGCCAAGATCAGCGTGGCTACCCCCCAGAGACCCAGTACTTC. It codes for CASSQDQRGYPPETQYF.

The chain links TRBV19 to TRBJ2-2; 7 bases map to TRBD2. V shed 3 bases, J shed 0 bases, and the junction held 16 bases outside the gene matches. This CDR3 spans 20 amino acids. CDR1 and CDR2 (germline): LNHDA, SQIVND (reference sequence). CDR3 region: CASSILRPQISGPNTGELFF. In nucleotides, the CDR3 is TGTGCCAGTAGTATCTTGAGGCCCCAGATTAGCGGGCCGAACACCGGGGAGCTGTTTTTT. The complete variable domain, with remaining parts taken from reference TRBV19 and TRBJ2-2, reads DGGITQSPKYLFRKEGQNVTLSCEQNLNHDAMYWYRQDPGQGLRLIYYSQIVNDFQKGDIAEGYSVSREKKESFPLTVTSAQKNPTAFYLCASSILRPQISGPNTGELFFGEGSRLTVL.

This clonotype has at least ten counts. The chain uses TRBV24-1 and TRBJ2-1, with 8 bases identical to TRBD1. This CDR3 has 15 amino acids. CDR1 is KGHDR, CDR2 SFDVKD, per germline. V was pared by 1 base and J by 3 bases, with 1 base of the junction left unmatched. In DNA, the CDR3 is TGTGCCACCAGTGATTTAGGGACAGGCTACAATGAGCAGTTCTTC. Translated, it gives CATSDLGTGYNEQFF.

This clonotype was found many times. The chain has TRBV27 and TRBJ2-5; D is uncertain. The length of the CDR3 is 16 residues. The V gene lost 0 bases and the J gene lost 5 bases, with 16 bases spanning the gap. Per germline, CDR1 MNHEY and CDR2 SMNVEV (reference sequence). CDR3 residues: CASSLSITVVEETQYF. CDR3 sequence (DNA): TGTGCCAGCAGTTTATCGATAACCGTGGTGGAGGAGACCCAGTACTTC.

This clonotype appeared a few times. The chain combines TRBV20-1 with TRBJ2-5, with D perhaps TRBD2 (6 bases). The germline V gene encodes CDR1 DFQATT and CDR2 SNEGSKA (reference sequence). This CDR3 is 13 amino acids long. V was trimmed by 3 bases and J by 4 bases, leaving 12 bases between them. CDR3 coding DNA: TGCAGTGCTAGTACGGGAGCGGGAGAGACCCAGTACTTC. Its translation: CSASTGAGETQYF.

The CDR3 here is CASSLLLGTGYRTPTITGELFF. In DNA, the CDR3 is TGTGCCAGCAGTTTATTACTCGGGACAGGGTATCGGACTCCTACTATTACCGGGGAGCTGTTTTTT. This rearrangement joins TRBV12-3 or TRBV12-4 to TRBJ2-2; 9 positions match TRBD1. The CDR3 has 22 residues. V trimming: 2 bases; J trimming: 5 bases; junction bases outside the gene matches: 24.

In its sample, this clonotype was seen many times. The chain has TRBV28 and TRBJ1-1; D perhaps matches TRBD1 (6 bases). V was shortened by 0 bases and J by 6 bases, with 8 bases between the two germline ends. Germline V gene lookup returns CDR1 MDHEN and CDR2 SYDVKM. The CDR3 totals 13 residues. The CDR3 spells CASSLWEGAEAFF. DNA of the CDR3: TGTGCCAGCAGTTTATGGGAGGGGGCTGAAGCTTTCTTT.

This CDR3 reads CASSRAPEQFF. The CDR3 DNA sequence: TGTGCCAGTAGTAGGGCCCCCGAGCAGTTCTTC. This sequence joins TRBV11-3 and TRBJ2-1; no definite D call. This CDR3 comprises 11 residues. V was trimmed by 9 bases and J by 10 bases, leaving 13 bases between them. Germline V gives CDR1 SGHNT, CDR2 YENEEA.

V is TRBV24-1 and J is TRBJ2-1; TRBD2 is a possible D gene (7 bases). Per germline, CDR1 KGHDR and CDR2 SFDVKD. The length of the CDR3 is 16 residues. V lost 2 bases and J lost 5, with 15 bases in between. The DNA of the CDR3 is TGTGCCACCAGTGATTCCGTTGGCGGGGGCAACAATGAGCAGTTCTTC. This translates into CATSDSVGGGNNEQFF.

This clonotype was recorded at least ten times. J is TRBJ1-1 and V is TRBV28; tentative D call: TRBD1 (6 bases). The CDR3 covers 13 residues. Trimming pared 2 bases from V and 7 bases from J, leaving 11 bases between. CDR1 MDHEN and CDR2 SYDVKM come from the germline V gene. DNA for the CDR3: TGTGCCAGCAGTTTAAGGACAGCCTATGAAGCTTTCTTT. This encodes CASSLRTAYEAFF.

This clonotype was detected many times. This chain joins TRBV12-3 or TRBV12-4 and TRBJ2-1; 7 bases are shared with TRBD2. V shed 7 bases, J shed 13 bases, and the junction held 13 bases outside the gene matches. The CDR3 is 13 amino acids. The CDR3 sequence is CASIKFSGLQQFF. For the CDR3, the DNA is TGTGCCAGCATCAAATTTTCGGGACTACAACAGTTCTTC.

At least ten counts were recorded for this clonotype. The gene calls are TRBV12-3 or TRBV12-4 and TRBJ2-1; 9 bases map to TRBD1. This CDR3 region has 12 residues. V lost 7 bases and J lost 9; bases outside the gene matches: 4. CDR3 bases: TGTGCCAGCACAAGGGACAGGGTTGAGCAGTTCTTC. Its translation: CASTRDRVEQFF.

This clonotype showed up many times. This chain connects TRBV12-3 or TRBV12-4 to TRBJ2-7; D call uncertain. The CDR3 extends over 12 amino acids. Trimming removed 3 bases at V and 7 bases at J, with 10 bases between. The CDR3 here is CASSFTGWEQYF. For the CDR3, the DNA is TGTGCCAGCAGTTTCACTGGGTGGGAGCAGTACTTC.

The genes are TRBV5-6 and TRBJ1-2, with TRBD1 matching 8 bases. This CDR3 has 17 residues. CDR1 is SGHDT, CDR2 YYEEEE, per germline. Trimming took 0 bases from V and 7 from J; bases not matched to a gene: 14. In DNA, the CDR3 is TGTGCCAGCAGCTTGGGATTCCCCCGGACAGGGCTGGCTGGCTACACCTTC. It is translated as CASSLGFPRTGLAGYTF.

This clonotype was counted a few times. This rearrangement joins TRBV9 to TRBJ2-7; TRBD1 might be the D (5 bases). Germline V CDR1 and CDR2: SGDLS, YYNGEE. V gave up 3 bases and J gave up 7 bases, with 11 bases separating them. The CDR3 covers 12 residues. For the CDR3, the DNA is TGTGCCAGCAGCGAGGGGTACGGGGAGCAGTACTTC. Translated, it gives CASSEGYGEQYF.

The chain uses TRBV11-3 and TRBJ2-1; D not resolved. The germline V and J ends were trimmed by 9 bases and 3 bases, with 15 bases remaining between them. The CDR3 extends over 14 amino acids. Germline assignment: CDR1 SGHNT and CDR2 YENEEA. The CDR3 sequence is CASSRGLHYNEQFF. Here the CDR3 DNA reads TGTGCCAGTAGTAGAGGTCTCCACTACAATGAGCAGTTCTTC. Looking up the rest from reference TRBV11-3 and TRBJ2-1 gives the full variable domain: EAGVVQSPRYKIIEKKQPVAFWCNPISGHNTLYWYLQNLGQGPELLIRYENEEAVDDSQLPKDRFSAERLKGVDSTLKIQPAELGDSAVYLCASSRGLHYNEQFFGPGTRLTVL.

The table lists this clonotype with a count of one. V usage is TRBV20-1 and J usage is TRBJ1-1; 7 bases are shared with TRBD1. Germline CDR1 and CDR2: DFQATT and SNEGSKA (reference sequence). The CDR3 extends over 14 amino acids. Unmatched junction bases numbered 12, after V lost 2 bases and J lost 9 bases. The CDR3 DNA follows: TGCAGTGCTAGAATCCACGACAGGGTACGAAAAGCTTTCTTT. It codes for CSARIHDRVRKAFF.

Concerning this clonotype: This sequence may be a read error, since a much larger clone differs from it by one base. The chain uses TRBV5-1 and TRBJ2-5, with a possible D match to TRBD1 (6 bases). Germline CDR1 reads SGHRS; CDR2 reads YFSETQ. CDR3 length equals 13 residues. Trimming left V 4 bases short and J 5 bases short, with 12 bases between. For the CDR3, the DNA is TGCGCCAGCAGCAACAGGGTTTGGGAGACCCAGTACTTC. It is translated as CASSNRVWETQYF.

The CDR3 loop reads CSARDGTMPSGYTF. The CDR3, as DNA: TGCAGTGCTAGAGATGGTACAATGCCCAGTGGCTACACCTTC. V usage is TRBV20-1 and J usage is TRBJ1-2; unclear D gene. Germline CDR1 DFQATT, CDR2 SNEGSKA (reference sequence). Trimming shortened V by 0 bases and J by 7 bases, and 15 bases separated the two germline ends. The CDR3 loop spans 14 amino acids.

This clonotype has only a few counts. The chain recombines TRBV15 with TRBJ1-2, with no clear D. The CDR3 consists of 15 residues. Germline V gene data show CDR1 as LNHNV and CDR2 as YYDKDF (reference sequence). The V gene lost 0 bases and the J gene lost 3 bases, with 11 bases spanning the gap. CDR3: CATSREGTDDYGYTF. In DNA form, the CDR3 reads TGTGCCACCAGCAGAGAGGGAACAGATGACTATGGCTACACCTTC. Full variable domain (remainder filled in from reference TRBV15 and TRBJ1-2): DAMVIQNPRYQVTQFGKPVTLSCSQTLNHNVMYWYQQKSSQAPKLLFHYYDKDFNNEADTPDNFQSRRPNTSFCFLDIRSPGLGDTAMYLCATSREGTDDYGYTFGSGTRLTVV.

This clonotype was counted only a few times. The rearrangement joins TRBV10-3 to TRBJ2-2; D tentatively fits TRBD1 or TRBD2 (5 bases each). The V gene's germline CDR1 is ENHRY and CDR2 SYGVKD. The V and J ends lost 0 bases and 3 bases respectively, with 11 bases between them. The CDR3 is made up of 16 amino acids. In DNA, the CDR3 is TGTGCCATCAGTGAGTCGCTAGGGGACGACACCGGGGAGCTGTTTTTT. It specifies CAISESLGDDTGELFF.

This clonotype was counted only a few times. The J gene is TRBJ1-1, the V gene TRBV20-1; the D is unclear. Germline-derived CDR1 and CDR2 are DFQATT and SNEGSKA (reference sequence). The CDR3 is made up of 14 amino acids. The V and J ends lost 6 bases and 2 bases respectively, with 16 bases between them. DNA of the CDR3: TGCAGTGCCCAACGTCTTACAAGTAACACTGAAGCTTTCTTT. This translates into CSAQRLTSNTEAFF.